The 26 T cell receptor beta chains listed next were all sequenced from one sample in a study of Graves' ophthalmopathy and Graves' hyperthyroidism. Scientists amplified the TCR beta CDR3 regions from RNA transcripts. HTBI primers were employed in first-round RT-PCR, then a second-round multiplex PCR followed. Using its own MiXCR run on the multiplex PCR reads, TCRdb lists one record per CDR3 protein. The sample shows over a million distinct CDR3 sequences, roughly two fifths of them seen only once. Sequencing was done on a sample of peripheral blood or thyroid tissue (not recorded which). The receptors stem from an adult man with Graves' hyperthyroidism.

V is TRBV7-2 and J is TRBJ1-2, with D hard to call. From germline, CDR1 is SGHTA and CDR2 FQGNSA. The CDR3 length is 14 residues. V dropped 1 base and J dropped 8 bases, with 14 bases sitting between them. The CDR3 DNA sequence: TGTGCCAGCAGCTTAGGGCAGGCAGCGCCGGGCTACACCTTC. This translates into CASSLGQAAPGYTF.

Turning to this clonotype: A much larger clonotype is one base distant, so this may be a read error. The CDR3 loop is CASSFGTGSVQETQYF. The CDR3 region has the DNA TGTGCCAGCAGCTTCGGGACAGGGAGCGTCCAAGAGACCCAGTACTTC. V is TRBV7-2 and J is TRBJ2-5, with TRBD1 identical over 9 bases. Unmatched junction bases numbered 6, after V lost 3 bases and J lost 1 base. The CDR3 sequence is 16 residues long. CDR1 and CDR2 (germline): SGHTA, FQGNSA. The whole variable domain, filled in from reference TRBV7-2 and TRBJ2-5, reads GAGVSQSPSNKVTEKGKDVELRCDPISGHTALYWYRQSLGQGLEFLIYFQGNSAPDKSGLPSDRFSAERTGGSVSTLTIQRTQQEDSAVYLCASSFGTGSVQETQYFGPGTRLLVL.

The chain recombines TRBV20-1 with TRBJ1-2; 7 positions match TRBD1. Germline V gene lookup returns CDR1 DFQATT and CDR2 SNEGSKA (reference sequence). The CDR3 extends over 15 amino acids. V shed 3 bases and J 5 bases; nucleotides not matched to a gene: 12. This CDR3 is CSAREQGRLQYGYTF. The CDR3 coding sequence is TGCAGTGCTAGGGAACAGGGGCGACTACAGTATGGCTACACCTTC.

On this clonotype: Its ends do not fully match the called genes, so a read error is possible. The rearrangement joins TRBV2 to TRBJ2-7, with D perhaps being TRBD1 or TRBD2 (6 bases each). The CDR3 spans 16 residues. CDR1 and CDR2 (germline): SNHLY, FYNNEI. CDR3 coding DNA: TGTGCCTGCAGTGGGGGCCCGGGAGCTTACCATTACGAGCAGTACTTC. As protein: CACSGGPGAYHYEQYF.

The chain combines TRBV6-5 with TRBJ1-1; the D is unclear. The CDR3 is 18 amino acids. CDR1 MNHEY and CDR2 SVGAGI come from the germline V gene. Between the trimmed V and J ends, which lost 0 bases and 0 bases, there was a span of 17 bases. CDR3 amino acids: CASSYSRSHLGLNTEAFF. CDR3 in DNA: TGTGCCAGCAGTTACTCTCGATCACATCTGGGTTTGAACACTGAAGCTTTCTTT.

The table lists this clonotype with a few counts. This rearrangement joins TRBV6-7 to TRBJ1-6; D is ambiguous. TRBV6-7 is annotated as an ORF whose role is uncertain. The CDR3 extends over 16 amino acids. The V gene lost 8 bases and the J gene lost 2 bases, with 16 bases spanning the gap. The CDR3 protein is CASRCQARAYNSPLHF. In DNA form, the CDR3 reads TGTGCCAGCCGGTGTCAAGCGAGAGCCTATAATTCACCCCTCCACTTT.

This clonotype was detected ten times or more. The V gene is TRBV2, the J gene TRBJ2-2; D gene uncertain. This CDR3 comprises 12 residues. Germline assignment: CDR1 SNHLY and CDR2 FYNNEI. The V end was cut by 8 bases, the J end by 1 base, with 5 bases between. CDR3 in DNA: TGTGCCAGCGGTCAGAACACCGGGGAGCTGTTTTTT. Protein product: CASGQNTGELFF.

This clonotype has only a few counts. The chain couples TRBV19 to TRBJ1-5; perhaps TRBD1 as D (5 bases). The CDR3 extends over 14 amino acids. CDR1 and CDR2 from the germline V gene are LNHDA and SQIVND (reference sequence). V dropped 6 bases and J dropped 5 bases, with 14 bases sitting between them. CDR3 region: CASRHPGTDQPQHF. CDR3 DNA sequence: TGTGCCAGTAGACATCCCGGGACGGATCAGCCCCAGCATTTT.

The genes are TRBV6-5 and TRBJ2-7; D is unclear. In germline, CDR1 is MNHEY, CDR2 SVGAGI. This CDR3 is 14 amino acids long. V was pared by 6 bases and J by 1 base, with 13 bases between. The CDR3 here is CASSSWTDSYEQYF. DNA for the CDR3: TGTGCCAGCAGCTCCTGGACGGATTCCTACGAGCAGTACTTC.

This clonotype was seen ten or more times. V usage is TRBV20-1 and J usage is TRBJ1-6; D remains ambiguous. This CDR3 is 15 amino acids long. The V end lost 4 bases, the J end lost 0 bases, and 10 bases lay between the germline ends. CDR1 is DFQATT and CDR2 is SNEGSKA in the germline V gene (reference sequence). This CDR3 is CSANPTSSYNSPLHF. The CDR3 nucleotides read TGCAGTGCTAATCCCACGAGCTCCTATAATTCACCCCTCCACTTT.

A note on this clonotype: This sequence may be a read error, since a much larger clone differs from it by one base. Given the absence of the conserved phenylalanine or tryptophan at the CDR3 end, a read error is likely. The CDR3 DNA follows: TGTGCCAGCAGCTTAGGGATTGACTACGAGCAGTACCTC. It yields the protein CASSLGIDYEQYL. This sequence joins TRBV7-3 and TRBJ2-7; no clear D. The V gene lost 2 bases and the J gene lost 3 bases, with 8 bases spanning the gap. This CDR3 region has 13 residues. Germline V gene sequence: CDR1 SGHTA, CDR2 FQGTGA.

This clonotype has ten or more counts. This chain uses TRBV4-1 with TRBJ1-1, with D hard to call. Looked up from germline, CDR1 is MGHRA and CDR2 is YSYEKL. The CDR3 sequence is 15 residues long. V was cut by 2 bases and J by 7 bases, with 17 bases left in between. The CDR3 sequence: CASSQWLAIDVEAFF. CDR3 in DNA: TGCGCCAGCAGCCAATGGTTAGCAATCGATGTTGAAGCTTTCTTT.

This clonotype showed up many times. For the CDR3, the DNA is TGTGCCAGCAGCGGGACAGGGGTCTACGAGCAGTACTTC. It encodes CASSGTGVYEQYF. The chain links TRBV19 to TRBJ2-7; 10 bases agree with TRBD1. J lost 3 bases, V lost 9 bases, and 5 bases had no gene match. Germline-derived CDR1 and CDR2 are LNHDA and SQIVND (reference sequence). The CDR3 has 13 amino acids.

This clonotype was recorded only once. The CDR3, as DNA: TGTGCCAGTCAACAGGGGTCTGGCTACACCTTC. Translation: CASQQGSGYTF. The J gene is TRBJ1-2, the V gene TRBV2, with 7 bases fitting TRBD1. Per the germline V gene, CDR1 is SNHLY and CDR2 is FYNNEI. There are 11 residues in the CDR3. The V and J ends lost 9 bases and 7 bases, in that order; junction bases with no gene match: 5. Together with reference TRBV2 and TRBJ1-2, the CDR3 gives the full variable domain: EPEVTQTPSHQVTQMGQEVILRCVPISNHLYFYWYRQILGQKVEFLVSFYNNEISEKSEIFDDQFSVERPDGSNFTLKIRSTKLEDSAMYFCASQQGSGYTFGSGTRLTVV.

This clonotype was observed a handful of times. For the CDR3, the DNA is TGTGCTAGTGGTCCCGCCACCGGGGAGCTGTTTTTT. Translated: CASGPATGELFF. J is TRBJ2-2 and V is TRBV12-5; D is uncertain. In germline, CDR1 is LGHNT, CDR2 FRNRAP. CDR3 size: 12 residues. V lost 5 bases to trimming and J lost 4 bases, with 5 bases between them.

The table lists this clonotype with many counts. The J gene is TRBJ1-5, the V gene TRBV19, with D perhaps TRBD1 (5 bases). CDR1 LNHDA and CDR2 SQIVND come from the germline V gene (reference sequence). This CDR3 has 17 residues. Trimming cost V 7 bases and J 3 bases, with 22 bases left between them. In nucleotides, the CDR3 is TGTGCCAGTAATCCCCCTCGGGACGGGAAAGACAATCAGCCCCAGCATTTT. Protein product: CASNPPRDGKDNQPQHF.

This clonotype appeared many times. The CDR3: CASSPRDGKETQYF. The CDR3 region has the DNA TGTGCCAGCAGTCCCCGGGACGGCAAAGAGACCCAGTACTTC. The rearrangement links TRBV12-3 or TRBV12-4 to TRBJ2-5; TRBD1 or TRBD2 may be the D gene (5 bases each). The V end lost 5 bases, the J end lost 3 bases, and 13 bases lay between the germline ends. The length of the CDR3 is 14 residues.

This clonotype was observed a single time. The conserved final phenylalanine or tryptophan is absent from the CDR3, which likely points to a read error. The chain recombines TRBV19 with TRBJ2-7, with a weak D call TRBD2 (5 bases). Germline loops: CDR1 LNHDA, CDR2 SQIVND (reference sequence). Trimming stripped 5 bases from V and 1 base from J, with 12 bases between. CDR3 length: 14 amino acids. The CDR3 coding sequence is TGTGCCAGTAGTGTTCGGGAAGGGTCCTACGAGCAGTACTGC. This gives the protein CASSVREGSYEQYC.

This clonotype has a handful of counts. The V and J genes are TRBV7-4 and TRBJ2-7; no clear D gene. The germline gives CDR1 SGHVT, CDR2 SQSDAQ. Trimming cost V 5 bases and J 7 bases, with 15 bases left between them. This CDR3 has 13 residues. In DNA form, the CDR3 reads TGTGCCAGCAGCCCCCCAGCGTCCAGGGAGCAGTACTTC. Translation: CASSPPASREQYF.

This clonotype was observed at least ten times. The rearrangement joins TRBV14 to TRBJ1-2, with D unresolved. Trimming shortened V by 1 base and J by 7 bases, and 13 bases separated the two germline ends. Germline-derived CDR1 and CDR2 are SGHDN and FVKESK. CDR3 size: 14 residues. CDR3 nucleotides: TGTGCCAGCAGCCAAGTCGGTTTGTTGCGTGGCTACACCTTC. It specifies CASSQVGLLRGYTF. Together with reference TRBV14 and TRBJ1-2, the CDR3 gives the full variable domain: EAGVTQFPSHSVIEKGQTVTLRCDPISGHDNLYWYRRVMGKEIKFLLHFVKESKQDESGMPNNRFLAERTGGTYSTLKVQPAELEDSGVYFCASSQVGLLRGYTFGSGTRLTVV.

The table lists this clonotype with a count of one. CDR3 loop: CASRQDRERSYEQYF. The CDR3 nucleotides read TGTGCCAGCAGACAGGACAGAGAGCGATCCTACGAGCAGTACTTC. The rearrangement joins TRBV6-1 to TRBJ2-7, with D possibly TRBD1 on 6 matching bases. V gave up 6 bases and J gave up 1 base, with 16 bases separating them. The CDR3 is 15 amino acids. Germline CDR1 is MNHNS and CDR2 is SASEGT.

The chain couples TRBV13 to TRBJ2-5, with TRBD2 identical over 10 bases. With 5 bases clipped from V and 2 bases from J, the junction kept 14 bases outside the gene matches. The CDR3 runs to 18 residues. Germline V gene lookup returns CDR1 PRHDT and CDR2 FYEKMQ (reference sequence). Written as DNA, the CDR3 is TGTGCCAGCAGCATCCGGTTAGCGGGAGGCTACCGACAAGAGACCCAGTACTTC. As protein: CASSIRLAGGYRQETQYF.

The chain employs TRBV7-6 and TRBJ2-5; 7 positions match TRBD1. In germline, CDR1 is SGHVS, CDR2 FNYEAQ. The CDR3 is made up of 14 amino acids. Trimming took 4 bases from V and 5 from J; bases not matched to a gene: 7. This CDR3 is CASSWDRAKETQYF. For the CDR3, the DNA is TGTGCCAGCAGCTGGGACAGAGCCAAGGAGACCCAGTACTTC.

The CDR3 spells CAISSMRGQHQPQHF. CDR3 nucleotide sequence: TGTGCCATCAGTTCCATGCGGGGGCAACATCAGCCCCAGCATTTT. The chain combines TRBV10-3 with TRBJ1-5; maybe TRBD1 (6 bases). V was pared by 5 bases and J by 5 bases, with 16 bases between. The CDR3 consists of 15 residues. Germline assignment: CDR1 ENHRY and CDR2 SYGVKD.

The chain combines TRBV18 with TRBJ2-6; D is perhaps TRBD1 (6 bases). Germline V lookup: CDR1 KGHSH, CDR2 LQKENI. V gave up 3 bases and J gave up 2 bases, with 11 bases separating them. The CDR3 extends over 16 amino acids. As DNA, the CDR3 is TGTGCCAGCTCACCCGGACAGCTCCCTGGGGCCAACGTCCTGACTTTC. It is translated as CASSPGQLPGANVLTF.

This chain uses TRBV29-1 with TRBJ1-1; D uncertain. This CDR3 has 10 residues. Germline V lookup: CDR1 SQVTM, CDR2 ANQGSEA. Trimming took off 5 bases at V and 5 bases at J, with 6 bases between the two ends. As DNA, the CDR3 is TGCAGCGTTTCTTGGACTGAAGCTTTCTTT. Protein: CSVSWTEAFF.